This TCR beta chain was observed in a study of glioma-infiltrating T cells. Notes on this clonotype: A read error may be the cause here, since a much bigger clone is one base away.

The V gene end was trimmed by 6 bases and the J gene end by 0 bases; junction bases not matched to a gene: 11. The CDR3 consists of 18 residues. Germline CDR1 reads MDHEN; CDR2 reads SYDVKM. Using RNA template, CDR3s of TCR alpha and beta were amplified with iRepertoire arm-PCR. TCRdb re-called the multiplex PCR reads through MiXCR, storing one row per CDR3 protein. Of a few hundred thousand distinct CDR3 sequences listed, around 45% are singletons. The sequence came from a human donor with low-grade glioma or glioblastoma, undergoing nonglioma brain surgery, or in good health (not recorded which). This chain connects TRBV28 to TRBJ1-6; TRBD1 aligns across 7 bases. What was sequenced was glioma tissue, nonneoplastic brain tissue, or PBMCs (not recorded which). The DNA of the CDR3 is TGTGCCAGCAGGGACAGGTGGAAGGCAAGCTCCTATAATTCACCCCTCCACTTT. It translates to CASRDRWKASSYNSPLHF.